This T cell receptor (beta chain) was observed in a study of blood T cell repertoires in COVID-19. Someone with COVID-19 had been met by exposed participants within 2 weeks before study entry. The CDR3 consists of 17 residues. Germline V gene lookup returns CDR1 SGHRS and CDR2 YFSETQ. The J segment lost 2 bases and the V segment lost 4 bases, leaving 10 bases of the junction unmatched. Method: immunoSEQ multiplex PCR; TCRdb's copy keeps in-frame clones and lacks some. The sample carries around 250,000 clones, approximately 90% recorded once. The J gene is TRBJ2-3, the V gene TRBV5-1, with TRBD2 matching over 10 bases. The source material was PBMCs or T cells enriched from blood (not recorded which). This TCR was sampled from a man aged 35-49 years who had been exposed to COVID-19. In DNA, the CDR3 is TGCGCCAGCAGCGCCAAAGCCGGACTAGCGGACACAGATACGCAGTATTTT. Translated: CASSAKAGLADTDTQYF.